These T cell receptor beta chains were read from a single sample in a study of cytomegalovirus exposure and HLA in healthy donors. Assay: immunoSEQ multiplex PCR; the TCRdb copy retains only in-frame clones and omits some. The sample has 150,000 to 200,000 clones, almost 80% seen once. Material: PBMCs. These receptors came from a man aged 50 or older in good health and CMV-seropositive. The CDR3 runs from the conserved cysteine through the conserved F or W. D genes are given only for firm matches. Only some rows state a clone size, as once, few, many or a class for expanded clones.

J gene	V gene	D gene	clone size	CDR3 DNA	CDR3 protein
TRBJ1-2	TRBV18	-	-	TGTGCCAGCTCACCCGAGGGCCGGAGGGCCTATGGCTACACCTTC	CASSPEGRRAYGYTF
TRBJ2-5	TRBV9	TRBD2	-	TGTGCCAGCAGCGGCTCTATAGCGGGGGCTAACCAAGAGACCCAGTACTTC	CASSGSIAGANQETQYF
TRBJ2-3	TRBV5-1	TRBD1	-	TGCGCCACCATGGACAGGGGGGGCACAGATACGCAGTATTTT	CATMDRGGTDTQYF
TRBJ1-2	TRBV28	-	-	TGTGCCAGCAGTCGCGACAGACCCTATGGCTACACCTTC	CASSRDRPYGYTF
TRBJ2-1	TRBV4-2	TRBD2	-	TGTGCCAGCAGCCAAGAAGCGGGGGCCGGCTACAATGAGCAGTTCTTC	CASSQEAGAGYNEQFF
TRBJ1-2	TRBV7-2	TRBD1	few	TGTGCCAGCAGCCCCAGGACAGGGGGCGCTTATGGCTACACCTTC	CASSPRTGGAYGYTF
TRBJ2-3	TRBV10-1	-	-	TGCGCCAGCAGTGAGGGGTTCGACAGGGAGGTTGATACGCAGTATTTT	CASSEGFDREVDTQYF
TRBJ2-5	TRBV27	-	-	TGTGCCAGCAGTTTGATGGCTACGGGAGAAGAGACCCAGTACTTC	CASSLMATGEETQYF
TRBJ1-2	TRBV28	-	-	TGTGCCAGCAGCAATTCAGCTAACTATGGCTACACCTTC	CASSNSANYGYTF
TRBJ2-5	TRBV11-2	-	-	TGTGCCAGCAGCCCGGGCCTGCAGGGGACCCAGTACTTC	CASSPGLQGTQYF
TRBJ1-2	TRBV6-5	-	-	TGTGCCAGCAGGCGGGACTGGGACTATGGCTACACCTTC	CASRRDWDYGYTF
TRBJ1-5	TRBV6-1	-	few	TGTGCCAGCAGTGTAATGTCCTACGATAGCAATCAGCCCCAGCATTTT	CASSVMSYDSNQPQHF
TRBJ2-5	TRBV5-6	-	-	TGTGCCAGCAGCTTGGGTTTCACACAAGAGACCCAGTACTTC	CASSLGFTQETQYF
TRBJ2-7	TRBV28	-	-	TGTGCCATCTCCGGGAGTTCAGACGAGCAGTACTTC	CAISGSSDEQYF
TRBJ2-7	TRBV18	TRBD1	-	TGTGCCAGCTCACCACAGGGACAGGGGGCGGGATACGAGCAGTACTTC	CASSPQGQGAGYEQYF
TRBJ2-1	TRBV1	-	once	TGCACCAGCAGCCAACCTAACCCGGGACTAGCGGGGGGGCAGTCCTACAATGAGCAGTTCTTC	CTSSQPNPGLAGGQSYNEQFF
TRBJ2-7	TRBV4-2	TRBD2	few	TGTGCCAGCAGCCAAGCGGGGGGGGTTAGCGGGGCCTCCTACGAGCAGTACTTC	CASSQAGGVSGASYEQYF
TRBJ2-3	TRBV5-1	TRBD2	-	TGCGCCAGCAGCTTGATGGCGGGGGGCACAGATACGCAGTATTTT	CASSLMAGGTDTQYF
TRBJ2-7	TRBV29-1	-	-	TGCAGCGTCGGCCAAATGGGTGGGGCCGACTACGAGCAGTACTTC	CSVGQMGGADYEQYF
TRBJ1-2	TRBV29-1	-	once	TGCAGCGTCCTCGACACCTCTAACTATGGCTACACCTTC	CSVLDTSNYGYTF
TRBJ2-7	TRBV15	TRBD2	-	TGTGCCACCACCCCGGGGGGGAACGTCTACGAGCAGTACTTC	CATTPGGNVYEQYF
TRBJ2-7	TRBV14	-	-	TGTGCCAGCAGCCAAGAAAGGCGGGGACGCTACGAGCAGTACTTC	CASSQERRGRYEQYF
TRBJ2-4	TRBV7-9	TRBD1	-	TGTGCCAGCAGCGAAGAGACAGGGGTCAAAAACATTCAGTACTTC	CASSEETGVKNIQYF
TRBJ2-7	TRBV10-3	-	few	TGTGCCATCAGTGACCCCCCGCAGGAACTCCGATACGAGCAGTACTTC	CAISDPPQELRYEQYF
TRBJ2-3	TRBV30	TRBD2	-	TGTGCCTGGGGGAGGGAGGGGGATACGCAGTATTTT	CAWGREGDTQYF
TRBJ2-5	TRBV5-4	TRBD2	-	TGTGCCAGCAGCTTGGGACTAGCGGAGAAAGAGACCCAGTACTTC	CASSLGLAEKETQYF
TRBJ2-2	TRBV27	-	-	TGTGCCAGCACCCAGAATTCGAACACCGGGGAGCTGTTTTTT	CASTQNSNTGELFF
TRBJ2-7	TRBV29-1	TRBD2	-	TGCAGCGTGGGGGGACTAGCGGGGGGGCCAGTGGGTTCCGAGCAGTACTTC	CSVGGLAGGPVGSEQYF
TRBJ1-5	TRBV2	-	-	TGTGCCTCTGGGCCTCAGGGGAGCAATCAGCCCCAGCATTTT	CASGPQGSNQPQHF
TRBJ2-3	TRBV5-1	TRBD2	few	TGCGCCAGCAGCTTGGGCGGGGGGGCAGATACGCAGTATTTT	CASSLGGGADTQYF
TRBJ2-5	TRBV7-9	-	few	TGTGCCAGCAGCCCCACTCGCGGAGGGGGCGAGACCCAGTACTTC	CASSPTRGGGETQYF
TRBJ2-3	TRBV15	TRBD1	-	TGTGCCACCAGCAGAGTCAGGGGGCGGACAGATACGCAGTATTTT	CATSRVRGRTDTQYF
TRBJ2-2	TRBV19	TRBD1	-	TGTGCCAGTAGTGGAGGACAGGGGGCGTACACCGGGGAGCTGTTTTTT	CASSGGQGAYTGELFF
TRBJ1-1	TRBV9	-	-	TGTGCCAGCAGCGTAGACGCGGGGAACACTGAAGCTTTCTTT	CASSVDAGNTEAFF
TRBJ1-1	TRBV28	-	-	TGTGCCAGCAGTTTTGTACTATCGAACACTGAGGCTTTCTTT	CASSFVLSNTEAFF
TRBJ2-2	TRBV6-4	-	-	TGTGCCAGCAGTGATGGTGGGGGCGGTACCGGGGAGCTGTTTTTT	CASSDGGGGTGELFF
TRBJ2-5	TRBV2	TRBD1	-	TGTGCCAGCAGTGCTGAGAGGGGGCGAAACCCGAAGACCCAGTACTTC	CASSAERGRNPKTQYF
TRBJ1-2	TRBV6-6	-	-	TGTGCCAGCAGTTCGATAAGGGAGGGAAACTATGGCTACACCTTC	CASSSIREGNYGYTF
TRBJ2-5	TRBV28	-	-	TGTGCCAGCAGTTTAAACAGGGAGATCCAGTACTTC	CASSLNREIQYF
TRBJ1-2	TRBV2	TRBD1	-	TGTGCCAGCAGAGGGGAACCGGGACAGGCCCGGGGCTACACCTTC	CASRGEPGQARGYTF
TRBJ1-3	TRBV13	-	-	TGTGCCAGCAGCCCATCAGCGGGGACTGGAAACACCATATATTTT	CASSPSAGTGNTIYF
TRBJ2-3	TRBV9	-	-	TGTGCCAGCAGCGTAGGGGCCCACACATTCCTAAATACAGATACGCAGTATTTT	CASSVGAHTFLNTDTQYF
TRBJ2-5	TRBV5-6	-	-	TGTGCCAGCAGCTTACGGGCAGGGAGGGAGACCCAGTACTTC	CASSLRAGRETQYF